These T cell receptor beta chains were read from a single sample in a study of STAT3 mutations in large granular lymphocyte leukemia. The protocol was immunoSEQ multiplex PCR, while the TCRdb copy is restricted to in-frame clones and leaves out a portion. The table lists over 10,000 clones, approximately 80% of them singletons, with around 48% in the top ten. Sequenced: peripheral blood mononuclear cells. These receptors originate from a man in his sixties with T-cell large granular lymphocyte leukemia. Some clones in this sample may be carry-over from other donors' samples. Both conserved end residues are part of each CDR3. The D gene is left open where the match is weak. Clone sizes are given selectively: once, few, many, or a class where the clone is expanded.

CDR3,DNA,size,J,D,V
CASSPGTGKNIQYF,TGTGCCAGCAGCCCGGGGACAGGAAAAAACATTCAGTACTTC,-,TRBJ2-4,TRBD1,TRBV5-6
CAIRDRADTQYF,TGTGCCATCAGGGACAGGGCAGATACGCAGTATTTT,-,TRBJ2-3,TRBD1,TRBV10-3
CASSDRWLDEQYF,TGTGCCAGCTCGGACAGGTGGTTGGACGAGCAGTACTTC,once,TRBJ2-7,TRBD1,TRBV6-1
CASNMGGSWSEQFF,TGTGCCAGCAATATGGGCGGGTCTTGGAGTGAGCAGTTCTTC,few,TRBJ2-1,-,TRBV14
CASSPPTGANTEAFF,TGTGCCAGCAGCCCTCCGACAGGGGCGAACACTGAAGCTTTCTTT,-,TRBJ1-1,TRBD1,TRBV5-4
CASSLDRNTYEQYF,TGTGCCAGCAGTTTAGATAGGAATACCTACGAGCAGTACTTC,-,TRBJ2-7,-,TRBV27
CSAETQVNEQFF,TGCAGCGCCGAGACGCAGGTCAATGAGCAGTTCTTC,-,TRBJ2-1,-,TRBV29-1
CASSFGTSLADTQYF,TGCGCCAGCAGCTTTGGGACTAGTTTGGCAGATACGCAGTATTTT,-,TRBJ2-3,TRBD2,TRBV5-1
CASSQGAGVSGELFF,TGTGCCAGCAGCCAAGGGGCGGGAGTCTCCGGGGAGCTGTTTTTT,-,TRBJ2-2,TRBD2,TRBV4-2
CASSQGGTDTQYF,TGCGCCAGCAGCCAAGGGGGCACAGATACGCAGTATTTT,-,TRBJ2-3,-,TRBV5-1
CASTLGTPSGNTIYF,TGCGCCAGCACGTTGGGGACACCCTCTGGAAACACCATATATTTT,-,TRBJ1-3,-,TRBV5-1
CASSKGIANTEAFF,TGTGCCAGCAGCAAGGGAATAGCGAACACTGAAGCTTTCTTT,-,TRBJ1-1,-,TRBV11-2
CAWSVSPAKATQYF,TGTGCCTGGAGTGTAAGCCCTGCCAAGGCGACCCAGTACTTC,-,TRBJ2-5,-,TRBV30
CASSPPLPHEQFF,TGTGCCAGCAGCCCCCCCCTCCCCCATGAGCAGTTCTTC,once,TRBJ2-1,-,TRBV11-2
CAWSASNYEQYF,TGTGCCTGGAGTGCTTCCAACTACGAGCAGTACTTC,-,TRBJ2-7,-,TRBV30
CASSMGPATNYEQYF,TGTGCCAGCAGCATGGGACCCGCCACGAACTACGAGCAGTACTTC,-,TRBJ2-7,-,TRBV5-4
CASSQTGGSGGYGYTF,TGTGCCAGCAGCCAAACGGGGGGGTCCGGGGGCTATGGCTACACCTTC,-,TRBJ1-2,-,TRBV4-2
CASSRGSSAEAFF,TGTGCCAGCAGTCGTGGGAGCTCTGCTGAAGCTTTCTTT,-,TRBJ1-1,-,TRBV6-5
CASGLDTGGSRQPQHF,TGTGCTAGTGGCCTTGATACAGGGGGCAGCCGGCAGCCCCAGCATTTT,once,TRBJ1-5,TRBD1,TRBV12-5
CASTFANAEGVSYNEQFF,TGTGCCAGTACCTTCGCAAACGCAGAGGGTGTGTCCTACAATGAGCAGTTCTTC,-,TRBJ2-1,-,TRBV19
CASSLVPGLGYEQYF,TGTGCCAGCAGTCTAGTCCCGGGACTAGGGTACGAGCAGTACTTC,-,TRBJ2-7,TRBD2,TRBV6-5
CASSSGSPTDTQYF,TGTGCCAGCAGTTCAGGGTCCCCCACAGATACGCAGTATTTT,-,TRBJ2-3,-,TRBV28
CASRPFSGEQETQYF,TGTGCCAGCAGACCCTTCTCAGGGGAACAAGAGACCCAGTACTTC,-,TRBJ2-5,-,TRBV6-6
CASMVWGTEAFF,TGTGCCAGTATGGTTTGGGGGACTGAAGCTTTCTTT,-,TRBJ1-1,-,TRBV19
CAWSVLGSSYEQYF,TGTGCCTGGAGTGTACTTGGGTCGTCCTACGAGCAGTACTTC,-,TRBJ2-7,-,TRBV30
CASSYPGTGNTEAFF,TGTGCCAGCAGTTACCCCGGGACAGGGAACACTGAAGCTTTCTTT,-,TRBJ1-1,TRBD1,TRBV6-5
CASSLGHSSNYGYTF,TGTGCCAGCAGCTTAGGTCACAGCTCTAACTATGGCTACACCTTC,-,TRBJ1-2,-,TRBV7-9
CASSQLGPSYEQYF,TGTGCCAGCAGTCAACTGGGACCCTCCTACGAGCAGTACTTC,-,TRBJ2-7,-,TRBV6-1
CAWRTPAGGYTF,TGTGCCTGGAGGACCCCCGCGGGAGGCTACACCTTC,-,TRBJ1-2,-,TRBV30
CALRRGAESYEQYF,TGTGCCCTCAGGAGGGGCGCCGAATCCTACGAGCAGTACTTC,-,TRBJ2-7,-,TRBV10-3
CASSRQTDTEAFF,TGTGCCAGCTCCCGGCAAACCGACACTGAAGCTTTCTTT,-,TRBJ1-1,-,TRBV18
CASQDLGFGLPQHF,TGTGCCAGTCAGGACCTCGGTTTCGGATTGCCACAGCATTTT,-,TRBJ1-5,-,TRBV19
CASSLETGSYGYTF,TGTGCCAGCAGCTTAGAAACGGGAAGCTATGGCTACACCTTC,-,TRBJ1-2,-,TRBV7-9
CASSPHPKGQGSRNTEAFF,TGCGCCAGCAGCCCTCATCCAAAAGGACAGGGAAGTCGGAACACTGAAGCTTTCTTT,-,TRBJ1-1,TRBD1,TRBV4-1
CASSLTTGTGYEQYF,TGCGCCAGCAGCTTGACTACCGGGACAGGTTACGAGCAGTACTTC,few,TRBJ2-7,TRBD1,TRBV5-1
CSAGRDSEAFF,TGCAGCGCCGGAAGGGACAGTGAAGCTTTCTTT,few,TRBJ1-1,TRBD1,TRBV29-1
CASSSSGGPGNEQFF,TGTGCCAGCAGCTCGTCGGGAGGGCCAGGCAATGAGCAGTTCTTC,-,TRBJ2-1,TRBD2,TRBV6-5
CASSGRDKIDSGANVLTF,TGTGCCAGCAGCGGCCGGGACAAAATCGACTCTGGGGCCAACGTCCTGACTTTC,-,TRBJ2-6,-,TRBV5-4
CASGLVVSRTESLAGGPSSEQYF,TGTGCTAGTGGTTTGGTCGTCTCAAGAACAGAGTCCCTAGCGGGAGGGCCCTCGTCCGAGCAGTACTTC,-,TRBJ2-7,TRBD2,TRBV12-5
CASSLSQGLSNQPQHF,TGTGCCAGCAGCTTATCACAGGGCCTTAGCAATCAGCCCCAGCATTTT,-,TRBJ1-5,-,TRBV7-2
CASSLGGTVDGYTF,TGCGCCAGCAGCTTGGGAGGGACAGTGGATGGCTACACCTTC,-,TRBJ1-2,TRBD1,TRBV5-1
CASSQTMIPGTGQETQYF,TGCGCCAGCAGCCAAACAATGATTCCCGGAACAGGGCAAGAGACCCAGTACTTC,-,TRBJ2-5,-,TRBV4-1
CASSQGPGGRYEQYF,TGCGCCAGCAGCCAAGGACCCGGGGGGAGGTACGAGCAGTACTTC,-,TRBJ2-7,TRBD2,TRBV4-3
CASSLESGREGGYTF,TGTGCCAGCAGCTTAGAATCAGGGAGGGAAGGTGGCTACACCTTC,-,TRBJ1-2,-,TRBV7-9
CASSPSPGQGDNEQFF,TGTGCCAGCAGCCCGTCACCGGGACAGGGGGACAATGAGCAGTTCTTC,-,TRBJ2-1,TRBD1,TRBV14
CASSLVPSSSTDTQYF,TGCGCCAGCAGCTTGGTGCCTAGCTCTAGCACAGATACGCAGTATTTT,once,TRBJ2-3,-,TRBV5-1
CASSPGYSSTDTQYF,TGTGCCAGCAGCCCAGGGTATTCTAGCACAGATACGCAGTATTTT,-,TRBJ2-3,-,TRBV27
CAISGDSIFSYEQYF,TGTGCCATCAGCGGGGACTCCATCTTCTCCTACGAGCAGTACTTC,-,TRBJ2-7,-,TRBV10-3
CSAWRRETQYF,TGCAGTGCTTGGAGGCGTGAGACCCAGTACTTC,-,TRBJ2-5,-,TRBV20-1
CASSLEGLTGELFF,TGTGCCAGCAGCTTGGAAGGGCTCACCGGGGAGCTGTTTTTT,once,TRBJ2-2,-,TRBV5-6
CASSLRSEQPQHF,TGTGCCAGCAGCTTGCGGTCGGAGCAGCCCCAGCATTTT,-,TRBJ1-5,-,TRBV5-5
CASSPQGQPNTGELFF,TGTGCCAGCAGCCCCCAGGGGCAACCGAACACCGGGGAGCTGTTTTTT,few,TRBJ2-2,-,TRBV7-3
CASSQVGGDTDTQYF,TGTGCCAGCAGCCAAGTTGGTGGTGACACAGATACGCAGTATTTT,-,TRBJ2-3,-,TRBV14
CASSRSGGTDTQYF,TGTGCCAGCAGCCGGAGCGGGGGGACAGATACGCAGTATTTT,-,TRBJ2-3,TRBD2,TRBV13